This paragraph reports one T cell receptor (beta chain). This clone was seen more than once but under ten times. The antigen it recognizes is unknown. Per-nucleotide qualities are absent, and no much larger clonotype sits a single base away. From V the trimming removes 4 bases and from J it removes 6 bases, while the gene matches leave 10 bases of the junction unaccounted for. The CDR3 starts with the cysteine, ends with the phenylalanine, and has 15 residues. The DNA shown is the 45-base CDR3, in frame from base 1. The germline V gene sets CDR1 to SGHRS and CDR2 to YFSETQ. TCRbeta CDR3 regions were amplified from genomic DNA by means of the immunoSEQ Assay, a bias-controlled multiplex PCR. In the source study's methods: Within the assay, amplification of reference gene primers was used to estimate how many nucleated cells each sample contained. Sequence reads were collapsed and filtered to measure the absolute abundance of every unique TCRbeta CDR3 rearrangement. For each sample, productive Simpson clonality was calculated as the square root of Simpson's diversity index over productive rearrangements. TCRdb stores this immuneACCESS table with in-frame sequences only. Part of the clones is absent; in the studies checked, under half of the shortfall reflects unresolved V genes, and no reason is known for the rest. V, J and clone size are taken as reported in that table, and D and trimming were inferred from the DNA itself. This sample has around 130,000 clones in its table, and approximately 86% of those were observed once. The leading ten clones occupy around 2.3% of the sample.

In the prospective study, participants were about 18 to 95 years old, resided in about two dozen geographic areas of the United States, and were enrolled through a virtual design. Cohort assignment in the prospective study relied on participant-reported clinical history from a screening survey and a study questionnaire. ImmuneRACE Cohort 3 recovered participants were defined by two consecutive negative NP/OP PCR tests, healthcare professional clearance, or symptom resolution. Each participant in the prospective study had whole blood, serum and a nasopharyngeal or oropharyngeal swab collected by mobile phlebotomists. Participants in the prospective study had the option to provide additional blood draws and questionnaires over a roughly 2-month period. Prospective study blood samples were shipped either frozen or at room temperature before DNA extraction. The data originate from a study of blood T cell repertoires in COVID-19 (dated by TCRdb to the early 2020s). Looking at the study overall: The collaborator samples originated in the United States, Italy and Spain and spanned the acute and convalescent phases of COVID-19. The prospective study material was composed of cDNA or gDNA derived from T cells, B-cell-depleted T cells, or PBMCs. The dataset comprised deeply sampled blood TCRbeta repertoires from subjects exposed to, actively infected with, or recovered from COVID-19. A freely available public database, intended as a resource for researchers studying the immune response to SARS-CoV-2, is where the repertoires were released. The samples were drawn from the first 160 participants of the ongoing ImmuneRACE study and from 1,254 subjects provided by 6 global collaborators. Nearly every sample came with metadata listing a de-identified subject ID, COVID-19 status, age in years and sex. Where available, HLA class I and class II types were obtained from metadata supplied by the sample provider rather than from assay-based typing.

Results the study describes overall, beyond this receptor: The quantity of clinical and demographic metadata differed by source and by participant and was supplied without curation.

The sample taken for sequencing was PBMCs or T cells enriched from blood (not recorded which). The source is a woman between 45 and 60 years old who had recovered from COVID-19. The chain uses TRBV5-1 and TRBJ2-3, with 8 bases in between that match TRBD1. The sequence in DNA is TGCGCCAGCAGCCCCACCGGACAGGGCCCCGATACGCAGTATTTT. Its protein is CASSPTGQGPDTQYF.